The 14 T cell receptor beta chains below all came from one sample that was sequenced in a study of blood T cell repertoires in COVID-19. TCRdb's copy holds only in-frame clones and misses some; the assay was immunoSEQ multiplex PCR. This table has some 80,000 clones, about four fifths appearing once. The sequenced sample was peripheral blood. The receptors derive from an elderly man with acute or convalescent COVID-19.

This clone was seen just once. The V call is TRBV7-2, the J call TRBJ2-2; 7 bases align to TRBD2. In germline, CDR1 is SGHTA, CDR2 FQGNSA. This CDR3 is built from 15 residues. The V and J ends lost 1 base and 6 bases, in that order; junction bases with no gene match: 5. The CDR3 DNA is TGTGCCAGCAGCTTAGTCTACCGGGGGGCCGGGGAGCTGTTTTTT. This sequence encodes CASSLVYRGAGELFF.

V usage is TRBV11-1 and J usage is TRBJ2-5; possible D gene TRBD1, 6 bases. The V end lost 5 bases, the J end lost 5 bases, and 12 bases lay between the germline ends. CDR1 is SGHAT and CDR2 is FQDESV in the germline V gene (reference sequence). The CDR3 consists of 13 residues. CDR3 region: CASSGQSGETQYF. For the CDR3, the DNA is TGTGCCAGCAGCGGACAGAGTGGGGAGACCCAGTACTTC.

The chain carries TRBV11-2 and TRBJ1-2; D is uncertain. This CDR3 is 16 amino acids long. Germline CDR1 SGHAT, CDR2 FQNNGV. V gave up 2 bases and J gave up 1 base, with 14 bases separating them. CDR3: CASSLFEATNNYGYTF. CDR3 DNA sequence: TGTGCCAGCAGCTTATTTGAGGCGACCAATAACTATGGCTACACCTTC.

The rearrangement uses TRBV12-3 or TRBV12-4 and TRBJ2-7; possibly TRBD2 for D (6 bases). Trimming took off 2 bases at V and 3 bases at J, with 8 bases between the two ends. The CDR3 is 13 amino acids. The CDR3 region is CASSLRGNYEQYF. DNA of the CDR3: TGTGCCAGCAGTTTACGGGGGAACTACGAGCAGTACTTC.

The chain couples TRBV7-8 to TRBJ2-1; 12 bases map to TRBD2. Germline CDR1 is SGHVS and CDR2 is FQNEAQ. J lost 7 bases, V lost 5 bases, and 9 bases had no gene match. This CDR3 contains 16 residues. Here the CDR3 DNA reads TGTGCCAGCAGCATCCGCCCTAGCGGGGGGGCAAATGAGCAGTTCTTC. It codes for CASSIRPSGGANEQFF.

The chain recombines TRBV19 with TRBJ1-6, with 7 bases matching TRBD1. The CDR3 totals 16 residues. V lost 0 bases to trimming and J lost 7 bases; unmatched junction nucleotides: 6. Germline values: CDR1 LNHDA, CDR2 SQIVND (reference sequence). CDR3 sequence: CASSIDQGDHNSPLHF. The CDR3 DNA follows: TGTGCCAGTAGTATAGACCAGGGGGACCACAATTCACCCCTCCACTTT.

This chain connects TRBV7-9 to TRBJ1-2; D might be TRBD1 (5 bases). This CDR3 has 14 amino acids. V was cut by 1 base and J by 4 bases, with 10 bases left in between. The V gene's germline CDR1 is SEHNR and CDR2 FQNEAQ (reference sequence). The CDR3 reads CASSLDGGSYGYTF. The CDR3 DNA is TGTGCCAGCAGCTTAGACGGGGGAAGCTATGGCTACACCTTC.

This clone has more than one count but fewer than ten. This chain uses TRBV5-1 with TRBJ2-7; tentative D call: TRBD1 (5 bases). V was shortened by 1 base and J by 2 bases, with 7 bases between the two germline ends. The germline gives CDR1 SGHRS, CDR2 YFSETQ. The CDR3 loop spans 13 amino acids. CDR3 bases: TGCGCCAGCAGCTTGCAGGGTACCTACGAGCAGTACTTC. Its translation is CASSLQGTYEQYF.

This clone has just a few counts. The V call is TRBV18, the J call TRBJ1-1, with unresolved D. The V gene lost 0 bases and the J gene lost 1 base, with 9 bases spanning the gap. The CDR3 extends over 15 amino acids. Germline-derived CDR1 and CDR2 are KGHSH and LQKENI. The DNA of the CDR3 is TGTGCCAGCTCACCACCGTCACAGAAGAACACTGAAGCTTTCTTT. It yields the protein CASSPPSQKNTEAFF.

The gene calls are TRBV18 and TRBJ2-6, with TRBD2 matching over 14 bases. Germline values: CDR1 KGHSH, CDR2 LQKENI. There are 17 residues in the CDR3. V lost 6 bases to trimming and J lost 4 bases; unmatched junction nucleotides: 5. The CDR3, as DNA: TGTGCCAGCTCCCCGACTAGCGGGGGGGGCGGGGCCAACGTCCTGACTTTC. This encodes CASSPTSGGGGANVLTF.

The V and J genes are TRBV2 and TRBJ1-2; TRBD1 agrees at 8 bases. This CDR3 is 14 amino acids long. Germline lookup yields CDR1 SNHLY and CDR2 FYNNEI. With V trimmed by 3 bases and J by 6 bases, 6 bases remained unmatched. The CDR3 is CASSDGQGDDGYTF. The DNA for the CDR3 is TGTGCCAGCAGTGACGGACAGGGTGACGATGGCTACACCTTC.

The chain combines TRBV10-2 with TRBJ2-3, with D possibly TRBD2 on 6 matching bases. The CDR3 sequence is 16 residues long. Trimming left V 4 bases short and J 3 bases short, with 17 bases between. CDR1 is WSHSY and CDR2 is SAAADI in the germline V gene. In nucleotides, the CDR3 is TGCGCCAGCAGTGCACTACTAGGTGGGGGGACAGATACGCAGTATTTT. Amino acids: CASSALLGGGTDTQYF.

Only a few counts were recorded for this clone. The chain employs TRBV24-1 and TRBJ2-4; maybe TRBD1 (6 bases). The CDR3 has 17 residues. From germline, CDR1 is KGHDR and CDR2 SFDVKD. Trimming stripped 4 bases from V and 0 bases from J, with 15 bases between. The CDR3 DNA is TGTGCCACCAGTGACCCCAGACAGGTCCTAGCCAAAAACATTCAGTACTTC. Its protein product is CATSDPRQVLAKNIQYF.

J is TRBJ2-1 and V is TRBV21-1; TRBD2 is taken as the D call from the table, unchecked against the DNA. TRBV21-1 is marked as a pseudogene. The CDR3 length is 14 residues. The CDR3 is CASSKEDFRDEQFF. Written as DNA, the CDR3 is TGTGCCAGCAGCAAAGAGGACTTTCGGGATGAGCAGTTCTTC.